This T cell receptor (beta chain) stems from a study of T cells after yellow fever vaccination. Study in general: Libraries from low-cell-number fractions were prepared with the SMART-Seq v4 Ultra Low Input RNA kit. The study's findings and limits: In FACS-sorted repertoires, abundant clonotypes from the bulk population could appear as contaminants. Weaker overall, the secondary response nonetheless peaked faster (day 5 versus 15). Boosting was followed by the reappearance of most primary-vaccination clones (around 95% CD4, 85% to 90% CD8).

CDR1 is SQVTM, CDR2 ANQGSEA, per germline. V was clipped by 4 bases and J by 6 bases, with 11 bases between them. The CDR3 is 12 amino acids. TCRdb reanalysed the 5' RACE reads using MiXCR and keeps one entry per CDR3 protein. Among about 320,000 distinct CDR3 sequences listed, 3.5% to 4.5% were seen once. Details on this clonotype: The antigen is not known.

This receptor was taken from a man aged 18 to 29 who received the YFV17D yellow fever vaccine. The specimen was PBMCs, collected 15 days after the yellow fever booster vaccination. The chain joins TRBV29-1 to TRBJ2-3; D may be TRBD1 or TRBD2 (5 bases each). The CDR3 here is CSVGRESDTQYF. The CDR3 bases are TGCAGCGTTGGCAGGGAGAGTGATACGCAGTATTTT.